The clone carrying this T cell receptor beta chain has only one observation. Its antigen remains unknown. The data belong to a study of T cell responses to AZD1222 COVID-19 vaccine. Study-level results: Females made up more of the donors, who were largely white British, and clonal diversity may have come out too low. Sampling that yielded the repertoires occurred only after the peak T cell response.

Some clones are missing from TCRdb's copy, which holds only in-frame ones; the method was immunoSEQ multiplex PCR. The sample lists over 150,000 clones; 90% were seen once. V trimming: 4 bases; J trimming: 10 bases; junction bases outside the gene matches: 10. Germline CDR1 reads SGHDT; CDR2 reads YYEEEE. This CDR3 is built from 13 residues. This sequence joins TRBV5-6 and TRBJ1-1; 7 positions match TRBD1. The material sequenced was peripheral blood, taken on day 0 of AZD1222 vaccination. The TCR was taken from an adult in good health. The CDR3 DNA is TGTGCCAGCAGCCAGGGGGTTACAGGTGGAGCTTTCTTT. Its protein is CASSQGVTGGAFF.